The 20 T cell receptor beta chains below all came from one sample that was sequenced in a study of blood T cell repertoires in COVID-19 (dated by TCRdb to the early 2020s). The method behind the library was the immunoSEQ multiplex PCR assay. Sourced from immuneACCESS, this table was stored by TCRdb with only in-frame sequences that have V and J called. A share of the clones is absent; for the studies checked, an unresolved V gene accounts for under half, and the remainder has no known explanation. Present in this sample are 190,000 or so clones, about 81% of which were seen just once. Together, the top ten hold about 11% of the sample. The sequencing input was peripheral blood. The source of these receptors is a woman older than 75 with COVID-19, enrolled during active disease.

CDR3 loop: CASSPGDRAGGYTF. As DNA, the CDR3 is TGTGCCAGCAGCCCAGGGGACAGGGCGGGTGGCTACACCTTC. The rearrangement uses TRBV7-9 and TRBJ1-2, with 9 bases matching TRBD1. V lost 5 bases, J lost 7 bases, and 8 bases stayed unmatched. The CDR3 has 14 amino acids. Germline-derived CDR1 and CDR2 are SEHNR and FQNEAQ (reference sequence). Using reference TRBV7-9 and TRBJ1-2 for the parts outside the CDR3, the full variable domain is DTGVSQNPRHKITKRGQNVTFRCDPISEHNRLYWYRQTLGQGPEFLTYFQNEAQLEKSRLLSDRFSAERPKGSFSTLEIQRTEQGDSAMYLCASSPGDRAGGYTFGSGTRLTVV.

This chain joins TRBV6-5 and TRBJ1-1; D is unclear. Germline V CDR1 and CDR2: MNHEY, SVGAGI. V was pared by 6 bases and J by 4 bases, with 15 bases between. The CDR3 runs to 14 residues. CDR3 DNA sequence: TGTGCCAGCAGCCCGAGAGGGTATAGCACTGAAGCTTTCTTT. Translation: CASSPRGYSTEAFF.

DNA of the CDR3: TGTGCCAGTAGTCAGGACAGGCCGGGTGGCACAGATACGCAGTATTTT. Its protein product is CASSQDRPGGTDTQYF. The chain recombines TRBV19 with TRBJ2-3; 7 bases match TRBD1. Germline lookup yields CDR1 LNHDA and CDR2 SQIVND (reference sequence). V gave up 5 bases and J gave up 1 base; unmatched junction bases: 9. There are 16 residues in the CDR3.

The chain couples TRBV30 to TRBJ2-3; unclear D gene. Per germline, CDR1 GTSNPN and CDR2 SVGIG (reference sequence). The CDR3 sequence is 13 residues long. Trimming pared 0 bases from V and 8 bases from J, leaving 12 bases between. The CDR3 DNA is TGTGCCTGGAGTGTAGAGTCCACTGGTACGCAGTATTTT. The encoded protein is CAWSVESTGTQYF. Full variable domain (missing parts from reference TRBV30 and TRBJ2-3): SQTIHQWPATLVQPVGSPLSLECTVEGTSNPNLYWYRQAAGRGLQLLFYSVGIGQISSEVPQNLSASRPQDRQFILSSKKLLLSDSGFYLCAWSVESTGTQYFGPGTRLTVL.

The chain employs TRBV2 and TRBJ1-1; the match to TRBD1 covers 9 bases. The germline V gene has CDR1 SNHLY and CDR2 FYNNEI. V trimming: 7 bases; J trimming: 1 base; junction bases outside the gene matches: 7. The CDR3 covers 15 residues. CDR3 nucleotide sequence: TGTGCCAGCACCCAAACAGGGGGCCAGAACACTGAAGCTTTCTTT. Its translation is CASTQTGGQNTEAFF. The variable domain in full, completed from reference TRBV2 and TRBJ1-1, reads EPEVTQTPSHQVTQMGQEVILRCVPISNHLYFYWYRQILGQKVEFLVSFYNNEISEKSEIFDDQFSVERPDGSNFTLKIRSTKLEDSAMYFCASTQTGGQNTEAFFGQGTRLTVV.

This clone is a singleton in its sample. This chain links TRBV3-1 (or the pseudogene TRBV3-2) with TRBJ2-7; 8 nucleotides line up with TRBD1. The CDR3 is 15 residues long. Looked up from germline, CDR1 is LGHDT and CDR2 is YNNKEL (reference sequence). Germline trimming cut 1 base from V and 4 bases from J; bases unmatched to any gene: 6. The CDR3 loop is CASSQGPGTGYEQYF. The CDR3 DNA reads as TGTGCCAGCAGCCAAGGCCCCGGGACAGGTTACGAGCAGTACTTC.

This chain links TRBV2 with TRBJ2-4, with TRBD1 identical over 8 bases. V lost 6 bases, J lost 2 bases, and 12 bases stayed unmatched. Germline V gene sequence: CDR1 SNHLY, CDR2 FYNNEI. There are 17 residues in the CDR3. CDR3 bases: TGTGCCAGCAGCAACCTTAGGACAGGGAGTCCCAAAAACATTCAGTACTTC. Its protein is CASSNLRTGSPKNIQYF.

The CDR3 nucleotides are TGCAGCGTTGAGGGGGCCTCGATCGGGTACAATGAGCAGTTCTTC. This codes for CSVEGASIGYNEQFF. The gene calls are TRBV29-1 and TRBJ2-1, with D possibly being TRBD1 (6 bases). With 3 bases removed from V and 4 bases from J, the gap between germline ends came to 16 bases. Germline CDR1 SQVTM, CDR2 ANQGSEA. The CDR3 totals 15 residues.

This clone was observed a single time. The gene calls are TRBV5-1 and TRBJ2-1; a weak D match, TRBD2 (6 bases). From germline, CDR1 is SGHRS and CDR2 YFSETQ. This CDR3 region has 16 residues. The V and J ends lost 5 bases and 7 bases respectively, with 22 bases between them. Here the CDR3 reads CASRFELNTGANEQFF. The DNA for the CDR3 is TGCGCCAGCAGATTTGAGCTTAATACGGGAGCGAATGAGCAGTTCTTC. Combining the CDR3 with reference TRBV5-1 and TRBJ2-1 gives the whole variable domain KAGVTQTPRYLIKTRGQQVTLSCSPISGHRSVSWYQQTPGQGLQFLFEYFSETQRNKGNFPGRFSGRQFSNSRSEMNVSTLELGDSALYLCASRFELNTGANEQFFGPGTRLTVL.

CDR3 amino acids: CASSLRLTRTDTQYF. The CDR3 DNA is TGTGCCAGCAGTTTACGGTTAACTCGCACAGATACGCAGTATTTT. The V call is TRBV28, the J call TRBJ2-3; D uncertain. CDR1 and CDR2 from the germline V gene are MDHEN and SYDVKM. V was shortened by 2 bases and J by 1 base, with 10 bases between the two germline ends. This CDR3 comprises 15 residues. The entire variable domain, with the rest obtained from reference TRBV28 and TRBJ2-3, is as follows: DVKVTQSSRYLVKRTGEKVFLECVQDMDHENMFWYRQDPGLGLRLIYFSYDVKMKEKGDIPEGYSVSREKKERFSLILESASTNQTSMYLCASSLRLTRTDTQYFGPGTRLTVL.

The chain combines TRBV28 with TRBJ1-1; D not resolved. From germline, CDR1 is MDHEN and CDR2 SYDVKM. The CDR3 consists of 12 residues. The V gene lost 6 bases and the J gene lost 4 bases, with 9 bases spanning the gap. Here the CDR3 reads CASRFPGTEAFF. The DNA of the CDR3 is TGTGCCAGCAGATTCCCGGGCACTGAAGCTTTCTTT.

The CDR3 DNA follows: TGTGCCAGCAGCCTCGGACTAGCGGGAGGGACGAACTCCTACAATGAGCAGTTCTTC. Translated, it gives CASSLGLAGGTNSYNEQFF. The chain links TRBV3-1 (or the pseudogene TRBV3-2) to TRBJ2-1; 15 bases are shared with TRBD2. The trim removed 4 bases at V and 0 bases at J, leaving 7 bases unmatched. Germline values: CDR1 LGHDT, CDR2 YNNKEL (reference sequence). The CDR3 consists of 19 residues.

This sequence joins TRBV7-8 and TRBJ2-7; 7 positions match TRBD1. CDR1 is SGHVS and CDR2 is FQNEAQ in the germline V gene. J lost 1 base, V lost 9 bases, and 3 bases had no gene match. This CDR3 spans 12 amino acids. The CDR3 nucleotides are TGTGCCAGTAAGGGACAGTCCTACGAGCAGTACTTC. This gives the protein CASKGQSYEQYF.

The V gene is TRBV2, the J gene TRBJ1-5, with TRBD1 matching 7 bases. Germline assignment: CDR1 SNHLY and CDR2 FYNNEI. V was pared by 0 bases and J by 5 bases, with 10 bases of the junction left unmatched. This CDR3 contains 17 residues. CDR3: CASSEARQGTGYQPQHF. Written as DNA, the CDR3 is TGTGCCAGCAGTGAAGCGAGACAGGGAACCGGCTATCAGCCCCAGCATTTT.

CDR3 nucleotides: TGTGCCACCAGCAGAGAAGAGCGCACTGAAGCTTTCTTT. This sequence encodes CATSREERTEAFF. The chain is built from TRBV15 and TRBJ1-1, with D hard to call. V was cut by 0 bases and J by 4 bases, with 6 bases left in between. The CDR3 runs 13 residues. Germline CDR1 and CDR2: LNHNV and YYDKDF (reference sequence).

This rearrangement joins TRBV24-1 to TRBJ2-3; D might be TRBD2 (6 bases). This CDR3 is built from 16 residues. V lost 1 base to trimming and J lost 6 bases, with 16 bases between them. CDR1 and CDR2 (germline): KGHDR, SFDVKD. DNA of the CDR3: TGTGCCACCAGTGATTTCCTGCTAGCGAGGATGGATACGCAGTATTTT. It is translated as CATSDFLLARMDTQYF.

This chain connects TRBV3-1 (or the pseudogene TRBV3-2) to TRBJ1-1, with D hard to call. The germline V and J ends were trimmed by 5 bases and 3 bases, with 10 bases remaining between them. This CDR3 contains 13 residues. CDR1 is LGHDT, CDR2 YNNKEL, per germline (reference sequence). The CDR3 is CASSSARYTEAFF. The CDR3 DNA reads as TGTGCCAGCAGCTCCGCTAGGTACACTGAAGCTTTCTTT.

DNA for the CDR3: TGCGCCAGCAGCTTGGAAGTAGCGGGAGTTTACGAGCAGTACTTC. Protein product: CASSLEVAGVYEQYF. V is TRBV5-1 and J is TRBJ2-7; 9 bases line up with TRBD2. J lost 4 bases, V lost 0 bases, and 5 bases had no gene match. The CDR3 is made up of 15 amino acids. Germline CDR1 SGHRS, CDR2 YFSETQ.

This clone was detected once. V gene TRBV30 combines with J gene TRBJ1-1, with a weak D call TRBD1 (5 bases). The length of the CDR3 is 13 residues. Germline V lookup: CDR1 GTSNPN, CDR2 SVGIG (reference sequence). V lost 3 bases to trimming and J lost 7 bases, with 15 bases between them. The CDR3, as DNA: TGTGCCTGGAGCGCGGGGGGGTGGTATGAAGCTTTCTTT. Its translation: CAWSAGGWYEAFF.

This clone was observed many times. V gene TRBV28 combines with J gene TRBJ2-5; perhaps TRBD2 as D (10 bases). Per the germline V gene, CDR1 is MDHEN and CDR2 is SYDVKM. With 5 bases removed from V and 5 bases from J, the gap between germline ends came to 18 bases. The CDR3 length is 15 residues. This CDR3 reads CASSQAGGTGETQYF. The DNA for the CDR3 is TGTGCCAGCAGTCAAGCGGGGGGGACAGGGGAGACCCAGTACTTC.